This is a list of T cell receptor beta chains from one sample in a study of graft-versus-host responses after intestinal transplantation. These TCRs' antigens remain unknown. Here immunoSEQ multiplex PCR was the method, and the copy in TCRdb shows in-frame clones only, minus some. Altogether around 40,000 clones are present, about 95% being singletons, with the ten largest covering around 0.53%. Sequencing used unstimulated CD8+ T cells sorted from spleen or lymph node cells, obtained before transplant. The receptor source for this set is a human donor who was the organ donor for an intestinal transplant. CDR3s include the opening cysteine and the closing phenylalanine or tryptophan. A D gene is named only where the DNA matches it firmly. Rows give clone size only sometimes, using once, few, many, or a class for an expanded clone.

J gene,clone size,D gene,V gene,CDR3 length,CDR3 protein,CDR3 DNA
TRBJ2-5,.,.,TRBV9,15,CASSLTGGGQETQYF,TGTGCCAGCAGCCTAACAGGGGGGGGGCAAGAGACCCAGTACTTC
TRBJ1-1,once,.,TRBV2,14,CASQLDRFITEAFF,TGTGCCAGCCAGCTGGACAGATTTATAACTGAAGCTTTCTTT
TRBJ2-5,.,TRBD2,TRBV7-2,14,CASSFGGAGETQYF,TGTGCCAGCAGCTTCGGGGGGGCCGGGGAGACCCAGTACTTC
TRBJ2-7,.,.,TRBV7-9,14,CASSPIARAYEQYF,TGTGCCAGCAGCCCCATCGCCAGGGCCTACGAGCAGTACTTC
TRBJ2-5,.,.,TRBV6-5,13,CASSEAGQETQYF,TGTGCCAGCAGTGAAGCGGGCCAAGAGACCCAGTACTTC
TRBJ2-7,once,.,TRBV11-2,12,CASSSPVGEQYF,TGTGCCAGCAGCTCTCCAGTAGGGGAGCAGTACTTC
TRBJ1-1,.,TRBD1,TRBV19,13,CASSTGGYTEAFF,TGTGCCAGTAGTACAGGGGGCTACACTGAAGCTTTCTTT
TRBJ2-7,.,.,TRBV10-2,12,CASSVTSYEQYF,TGCGCCAGCAGTGTTACTAGCTACGAGCAGTACTTC
TRBJ1-2,.,TRBD1,TRBV6-5,14,CASIPGQGPYGYTF,TGTGCCAGCATTCCGGGACAGGGTCCCTATGGCTACACCTTC
TRBJ1-5,.,TRBD1,TRBV27,19,CASSASGTGEPLSNQPQHF,TGTGCCAGCAGTGCATCCGGGACAGGGGAGCCCCTTAGCAATCAGCCCCAGCATTTT
TRBJ2-3,.,.,TRBV4-3,14,CASSDGRHTDTQYF,TGCGCCAGCAGCGACGGGCGGCACACAGATACGCAGTATTTT
TRBJ2-7,.,TRBD1,TRBV18,15,CASSLSGTVSYEQYF,TGTGCCAGCTCACTATCCGGGACAGTCTCCTACGAGCAGTACTTC
TRBJ1-6,.,TRBD1,TRBV7-2,17,CASSLLPRDREHSPLHF,TGTGCCAGCAGCCTTCTTCCACGGGACAGAGAACATTCACCCCTCCACTTT
TRBJ2-5,.,TRBD2,TRBV11-2,16,CASSLEAGGYQETQYF,TGTGCCAGCAGCTTAGAAGCGGGGGGGTACCAAGAGACCCAGTACTTC
TRBJ1-5,.,.,TRBV2,16,CASAFRGHSINQPQHF,TGTGCCAGCGCATTCAGGGGCCACTCGATCAATCAGCCCCAGCATTTT
TRBJ2-3,.,.,TRBV7-2,17,CASSSRYTGMGTDTQYF,TGTGCCAGCAGCTCGCGTTACACAGGGATGGGCACAGATACGCAGTATTTT
TRBJ1-2,.,.,TRBV27,14,CASSASGANYGYTF,TGTGCCAGCAGTGCGTCGGGGGCAAACTATGGCTACACCTTC
TRBJ1-2,.,.,TRBV6-5,13,CASSYHGNYGYTF,TGTGCCAGCAGTTATCATGGTAACTATGGCTACACCTTC
TRBJ2-1,.,TRBD2,TRBV6-1,14,CASRTSGGYNEQFF,TGTGCCAGCAGGACTAGCGGGGGCTACAATGAGCAGTTCTTC
TRBJ2-1,.,TRBD2,TRBV6-1,15,CASSELAGSYNEQFF,TGTGCCAGCAGTGAACTAGCGGGCTCCTACAATGAGCAGTTCTTC
TRBJ1-6,.,TRBD1,TRBV27,13,CASSDRGNSPLHF,TGTGCCAGCAGTGACAGGGGGAATTCACCCCTCCACTTT
TRBJ2-7,.,TRBD2,TRBV5-4,17,CASSQDWLAGGINEQYF,TGTGCCAGCAGCCAAGATTGGCTAGCGGGGGGTATCAACGAGCAGTACTTC
TRBJ2-3,.,.,TRBV5-8,15,CASKFGVISPDTQYF,TGTGCCAGCAAATTTGGAGTCATAAGTCCAGATACGCAGTATTTT
TRBJ2-3,.,.,TRBV11-2,13,CASSRRSSDTQYF,TGTGCCAGCAGTCGACGGAGTTCTGATACGCAGTATTTT
TRBJ2-6,.,.,TRBV19,19,CASSFEWQAFYSGANVLTF,TGTGCCAGTAGTTTCGAGTGGCAGGCTTTTTATTCTGGGGCCAACGTCCTGACTTTC
TRBJ1-1,.,.,TRBV4-3,14,CASSLGRQNTEAFF,TGCGCCAGCAGCCTTGGACGGCAGAACACTGAAGCTTTCTTT
TRBJ2-7,.,TRBD2,TRBV6-5,14,CASTLGGDSYEQYF,TGTGCCAGCACCCTGGGGGGGGACTCCTACGAGCAGTACTTC